The sequence of this TCR beta chain was determined in a study of identifying expanded T cells in peripheral blood. Healthy donors had no documented immune events, such as infections, while sampled. Findings of the study overall: Technical replicates showed about 1.1 changed clones; approximately 2 weeks about 16; four weeks 19. Two-week clone count variance significantly increased as total template count grew.

From germline, CDR1 is MNHEY and CDR2 SVGAGI. V lost 6 bases to trimming and J lost 2 bases, with 8 bases between them. The CDR3 loop spans 14 amino acids. About this clone: Its antigen is currently unknown.

Sequencing used immunoSEQ multiplex PCR; TCRdb keeps in-frame clones, though not all of them. The sample has 100,000 to 110,000 clones, over 70% seen once. This sequence originates from a person between 18 and 75 years old in good health. The sample taken for sequencing was blood. The chain recombines TRBV6-5 with TRBJ1-6; D gene unclear. The CDR3 protein is CASRFSPYNSPLHF. DNA of the CDR3: TGTGCCAGCAGGTTCAGCCCCTATAATTCACCCCTCCACTTT.